A single sample gave rise to the 5 T cell receptor beta chains below, sequenced in a study of glioma-infiltrating T cells after dendritic cell vaccination. Stated time point: after dendritic cell vaccination, including at tumor progression/relapse. Sequencing was performed with immunoSEQ multiplex PCR; in TCRdb, only in-frame clones are kept and a portion is missing. The data show under 130,000 clones, around 90% seen once. The starting material was blood, obtained after dendritic cell vaccination. The receptors stem from a human donor with glioblastoma.

This rearrangement joins TRBV29-1 to TRBJ2-3; a possible D gene is TRBD2 (7 bases). The CDR3 contains 15 residues. Germline lookup yields CDR1 SQVTM and CDR2 ANQGSEA. Trimming cost V 7 bases and J 3 bases, with 20 bases left between them. This CDR3 reads CSGLGGGGRTDTQYF. The CDR3 DNA is TGCAGCGGGCTTGGGGGGGGCGGGAGAACAGATACGCAGTATTTT.

V gene TRBV7-9 combines with J gene TRBJ2-4; weak D call: TRBD2 (5 bases). Deletions cut 4 bases from V and 4 bases from J, with 14 bases between. This CDR3 has 15 amino acids. Germline V gives CDR1 SEHNR, CDR2 FQNEAQ (reference sequence). CDR3 sequence: CASSSPGLAKNIQYF. CDR3 nucleotides: TGTGCCAGCAGCTCCCCGGGGTTGGCAAAAAACATTCAGTACTTC.

This chain links TRBV5-8 with TRBJ2-7, with TRBD1 identical over 9 bases. J lost 2 bases, V lost 4 bases, and 7 bases had no gene match. This CDR3 contains 15 residues. CDR1 is SGHTS, CDR2 YDEGEE, per germline. The CDR3 sequence is CASSLRDRATYEQYF. DNA of the CDR3: TGTGCCAGCAGCCTCCGGGACAGGGCGACCTACGAGCAGTACTTC.

The chain joins TRBV30 to TRBJ1-5; perhaps TRBD1 as D (6 bases). CDR1 and CDR2 (germline): GTSNPN, SVGIG (reference sequence). The CDR3 sequence is 16 residues long. Between the trimmed V and J ends, which lost 2 bases and 0 bases, there was a span of 14 bases. The CDR3 DNA reads TGTGCCTGGAGTCTTCAGGGGAGGGATAGCAATCAGCCCCAGCATTTT. This gives the protein CAWSLQGRDSNQPQHF.

The J gene is TRBJ2-2, the V gene TRBV5-4, with 10 bases identical to TRBD1. Germline CDR1 is SGHNT and CDR2 is YYREEE (reference sequence). The CDR3 has 15 amino acids. After removal of 5 bases from V and 7 bases from J, the junction contained 8 bases not matched to a gene. CDR3 loop: CASRSGTGDVGELFF. The CDR3 DNA reads TGTGCCAGCAGATCGGGGACAGGGGATGTCGGGGAGCTGTTTTTT.